This T cell receptor beta chain was recorded in a study of beta chain features in type 1 diabetes. Points from the study as a whole: Among patients with Type 1 diabetes, TCRB CDR3s were moderately but significantly shorter in every one of the four CD4+ subsets. Researchers cautioned that cDNA sequencing could over-represent cells with high TCR expression.

V lost 5 bases and J lost 1, with 9 bases in between. The germline V gene has CDR1 SEHNR and CDR2 FQNEAQ (reference sequence). This CDR3 has 14 residues. Of the isolated RNA, all was reverse transcribed, and so the sequenced material was expressed TCRB transcripts. Assay used: immunoSEQ multiplex PCR; TCRdb lists only in-frame clones, some missing. The sample gives over 700,000 clones, roughly 16% of which show up once; 0.023% is in the top ten. This clone appeared a few times. Its specificity is unknown. The gene calls are TRBV7-9 and TRBJ1-5, with a possible D match to TRBD1 (6 bases). The sequenced sample consisted of naive CD4+ T cells from blood. The TCR originated in a woman aged 18-35 years in good health. Here the CDR3 DNA reads TGTGCCAGCAGCGCCGACAGGAGCAATCAGCCCCAGCATTTT. It yields the protein CASSADRSNQPQHF. The whole variable domain, remainder taken from reference TRBV7-9 and TRBJ1-5, is DTGVSQNPRHKITKRGQNVTFRCDPISEHNRLYWYRQTLGQGPEFLTYFQNEAQLEKSRLLSDRFSAERPKGSFSTLEIQRTEQGDSAMYLCASSADRSNQPQHFGDGTRLSIL.